The entry below describes one TCR beta chain. An end of the junction differs from the germline gene, which may be a read error. The data stem from a study of low-dose radiotherapy and immunotherapy resistance in tumors. The time point here: before trial treatment. Per the germline V gene, CDR1 is MNHNS and CDR2 is SASEGT. The CDR3 is made up of 14 amino acids. First-strand cDNA used TRAV- and TRBV-specific primers, covering alpha and beta chains. The PCR that amplified TCRs ran for about 18 cycles, relying on a constant-region primer and a V-primer adapter. Via MiXCR, TCRdb re-called the reads, giving one row per CDR3 protein. The sample lists tens of thousands of distinct CDR3 sequences, about 30% seen once, with less than 8% in the top ten.

The chain links TRBV6-1 to TRBJ2-6, with D unresolved. The clonotype was recovered from a male donor with rectosigmoid adenocarcinoma. Sequenced material: PBMCs, taken before treatment. CDR3 nucleotide sequence: TGTCCCAGCAGTGACGACCCTGGGGCCAACGTCCTGACTTTC. Translation gives CPSSDDPGANVLTF.